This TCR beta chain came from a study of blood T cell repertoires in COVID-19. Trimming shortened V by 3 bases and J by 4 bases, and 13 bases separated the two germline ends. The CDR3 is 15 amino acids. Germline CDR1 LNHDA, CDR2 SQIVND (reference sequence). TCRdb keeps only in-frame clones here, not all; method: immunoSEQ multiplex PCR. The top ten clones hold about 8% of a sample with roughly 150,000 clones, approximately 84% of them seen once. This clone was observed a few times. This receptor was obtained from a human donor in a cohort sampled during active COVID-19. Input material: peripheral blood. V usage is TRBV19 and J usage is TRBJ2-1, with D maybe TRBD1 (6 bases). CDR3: CASSISGVDYNEQFF. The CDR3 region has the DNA TGTGCCAGTAGTATTTCAGGGGTAGATTACAATGAGCAGTTCTTC.